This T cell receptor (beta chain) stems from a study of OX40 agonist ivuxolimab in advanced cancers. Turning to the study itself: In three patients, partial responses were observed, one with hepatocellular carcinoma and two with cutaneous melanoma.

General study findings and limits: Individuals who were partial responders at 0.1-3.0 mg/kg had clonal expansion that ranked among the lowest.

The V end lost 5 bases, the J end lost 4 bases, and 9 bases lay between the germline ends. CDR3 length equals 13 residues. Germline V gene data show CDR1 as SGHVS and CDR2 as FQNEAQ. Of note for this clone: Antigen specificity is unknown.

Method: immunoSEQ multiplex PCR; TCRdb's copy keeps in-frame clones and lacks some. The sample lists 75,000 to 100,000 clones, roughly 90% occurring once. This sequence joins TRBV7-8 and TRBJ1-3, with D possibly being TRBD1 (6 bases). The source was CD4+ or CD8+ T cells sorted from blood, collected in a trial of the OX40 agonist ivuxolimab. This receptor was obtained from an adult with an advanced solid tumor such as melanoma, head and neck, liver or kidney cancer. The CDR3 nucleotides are TGTGCCAGCAGCGTGAGGGGGGGAAACACCATATATTTT. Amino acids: CASSVRGGNTIYF.